This T cell receptor (beta chain) comes out of a study of shared clonotypes between healthy human individuals. About the research overall: CD4 naive and CD4 memory each took three plates per donor, while CD8 naive took two and CD8 memory one.

Naive CD8 populations comprised CD45RO-negative cells positively selected for CCR7, excluding terminally differentiated effector memory CD45RA+ cells. This CDR3 has 14 amino acids. Between the trimmed V and J ends, which lost 1 base and 6 bases, there was a span of 10 bases. CDR1 is SEHNR and CDR2 is FQNEAQ in the germline V gene (reference sequence). Sequencing used immunoSEQ multiplex PCR; TCRdb keeps in-frame clones, though not all of them. Of more than 2 million clones in the sample, around 93% were seen once. Notes on this clone: Antigen: not known.

Study results and limitations: Naive CD4 clonotypes were shared across a handful of donors at roughly 4.6%. A reduction in generation probabilities was seen for non-shared clonotypes relative to those shared by all four donors.

Sequenced material: naive CD8+ T cells from PBMCs. The chain recombines TRBV7-9 with TRBJ2-1; no definite D call. This TCR was recovered from a man between 18 and 29 years old in good health. Some clones in this sample may be carry-over from other donors' samples. CDR3 amino acids: CASSLVYRANEQFF. Written as DNA, the CDR3 is TGTGCCAGCAGCTTAGTGTACCGCGCCAATGAGCAGTTCTTC.